This T cell receptor beta chain was recorded in a study of beta chain features in type 1 diabetes. As for this clone: Its antigen is as yet unknown.

All of the isolated RNA was reverse transcribed, so expressed TCRB transcripts were sequenced. Using immunoSEQ multiplex PCR, the repertoire was profiled, and TCRdb retains in-frame clones only, with some absent. The sample includes roughly 400,000 clones, approximately 15% of them seen just once. Study findings and constraints: For type 1 diabetes patients, VDJ junctions showed fewer insertions and more deletions. The study found that naive, central memory and Treg TCRB repertoires appeared more similar in patients than in healthy donors.

From germline, CDR1 is LNHNV and CDR2 YYDKDF (reference sequence). The length of the CDR3 is 16 residues. V gave up 2 bases and J gave up 1 base, with 15 bases separating them. Each population that was sorted was more than 98% pure. This TCR derives from a woman aged 18 to 35 in good health. The rearrangement uses TRBV15 and TRBJ2-7; D is unclear. The sample comprised naive CD4+ T cells from blood. For the CDR3, the DNA is TGTGCCACCAGCAGAACGTCCCCAGGTATATCCTACGAGCAGTACTTC. Amino acids: CATSRTSPGISYEQYF.